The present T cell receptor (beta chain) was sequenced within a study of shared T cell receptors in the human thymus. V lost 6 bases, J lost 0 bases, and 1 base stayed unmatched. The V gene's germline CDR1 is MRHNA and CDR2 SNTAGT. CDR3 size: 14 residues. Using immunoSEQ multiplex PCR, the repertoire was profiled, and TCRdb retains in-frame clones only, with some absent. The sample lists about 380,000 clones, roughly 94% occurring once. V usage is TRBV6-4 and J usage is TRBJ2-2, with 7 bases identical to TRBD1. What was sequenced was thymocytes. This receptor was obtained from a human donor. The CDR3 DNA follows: TGTGCCAGCAGAACAGGGGCGAACACCGGGGAGCTGTTTTTT. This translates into CASRTGANTGELFF.